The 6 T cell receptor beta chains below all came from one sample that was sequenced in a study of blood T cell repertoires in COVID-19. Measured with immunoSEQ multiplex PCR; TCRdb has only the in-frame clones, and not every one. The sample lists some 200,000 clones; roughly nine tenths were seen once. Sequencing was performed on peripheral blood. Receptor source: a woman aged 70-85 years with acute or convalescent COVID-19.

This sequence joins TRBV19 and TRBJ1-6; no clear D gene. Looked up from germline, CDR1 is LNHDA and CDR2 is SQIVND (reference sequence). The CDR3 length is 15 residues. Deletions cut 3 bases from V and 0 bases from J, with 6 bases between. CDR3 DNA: TGTGCCAGTAGTATGCTCAGCTCCTATAATTCACCCCTCCACTTT. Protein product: CASSMLSSYNSPLHF.

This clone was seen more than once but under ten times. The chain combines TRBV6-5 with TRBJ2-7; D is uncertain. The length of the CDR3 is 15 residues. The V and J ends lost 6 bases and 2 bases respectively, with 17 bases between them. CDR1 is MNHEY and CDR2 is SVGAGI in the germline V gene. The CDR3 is CASRLDAANTYEQYF. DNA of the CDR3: TGTGCCAGCAGACTCGATGCGGCCAATACCTACGAGCAGTACTTC.

The CDR3 coding sequence is TGTGCCAGCAGACCAGGGGGCTTTTACGAGCAGTACTTC. Its translation: CASRPGGFYEQYF. V is TRBV6-5 and J is TRBJ2-7; 8 bases fit TRBD1. V shed 6 bases, J shed 4 bases, and the junction held 5 bases outside the gene matches. Looked up from germline, CDR1 is MNHEY and CDR2 is SVGAGI. This CDR3 region has 13 residues.

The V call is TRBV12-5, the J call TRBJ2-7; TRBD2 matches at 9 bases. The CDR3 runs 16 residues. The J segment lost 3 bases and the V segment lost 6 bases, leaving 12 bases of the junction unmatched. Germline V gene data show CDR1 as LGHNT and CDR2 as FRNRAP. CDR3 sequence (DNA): TGTGCTAGTGGCTTTGGAAAGGCTAGCGGGATCTACGAGCAGTACTTC. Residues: CASGFGKASGIYEQYF. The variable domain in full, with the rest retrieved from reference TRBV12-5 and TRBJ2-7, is DARVTQTPRHKVTEMGQEVTMRCQPILGHNTVFWYRQTMMQGLELLAYFRNRAPLDDSGMPKDRFSAEMPDATLATLKIQPSEPRDSAVYFCASGFGKASGIYEQYFGPGTRLTVT.

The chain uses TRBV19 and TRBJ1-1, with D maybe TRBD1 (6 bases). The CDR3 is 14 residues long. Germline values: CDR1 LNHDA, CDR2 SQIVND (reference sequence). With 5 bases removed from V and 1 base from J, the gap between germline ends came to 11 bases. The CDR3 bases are TGTGCCAGTAGTGGTGGGACACCGAACACTGAAGCTTTCTTT. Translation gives CASSGGTPNTEAFF.

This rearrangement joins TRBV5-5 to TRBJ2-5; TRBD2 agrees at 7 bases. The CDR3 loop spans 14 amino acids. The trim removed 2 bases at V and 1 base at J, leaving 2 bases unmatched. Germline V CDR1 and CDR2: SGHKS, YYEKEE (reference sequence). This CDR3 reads CASSLPSGQETQYF. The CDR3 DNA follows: TGTGCCAGCAGCTTACCTAGCGGCCAAGAGACCCAGTACTTC.